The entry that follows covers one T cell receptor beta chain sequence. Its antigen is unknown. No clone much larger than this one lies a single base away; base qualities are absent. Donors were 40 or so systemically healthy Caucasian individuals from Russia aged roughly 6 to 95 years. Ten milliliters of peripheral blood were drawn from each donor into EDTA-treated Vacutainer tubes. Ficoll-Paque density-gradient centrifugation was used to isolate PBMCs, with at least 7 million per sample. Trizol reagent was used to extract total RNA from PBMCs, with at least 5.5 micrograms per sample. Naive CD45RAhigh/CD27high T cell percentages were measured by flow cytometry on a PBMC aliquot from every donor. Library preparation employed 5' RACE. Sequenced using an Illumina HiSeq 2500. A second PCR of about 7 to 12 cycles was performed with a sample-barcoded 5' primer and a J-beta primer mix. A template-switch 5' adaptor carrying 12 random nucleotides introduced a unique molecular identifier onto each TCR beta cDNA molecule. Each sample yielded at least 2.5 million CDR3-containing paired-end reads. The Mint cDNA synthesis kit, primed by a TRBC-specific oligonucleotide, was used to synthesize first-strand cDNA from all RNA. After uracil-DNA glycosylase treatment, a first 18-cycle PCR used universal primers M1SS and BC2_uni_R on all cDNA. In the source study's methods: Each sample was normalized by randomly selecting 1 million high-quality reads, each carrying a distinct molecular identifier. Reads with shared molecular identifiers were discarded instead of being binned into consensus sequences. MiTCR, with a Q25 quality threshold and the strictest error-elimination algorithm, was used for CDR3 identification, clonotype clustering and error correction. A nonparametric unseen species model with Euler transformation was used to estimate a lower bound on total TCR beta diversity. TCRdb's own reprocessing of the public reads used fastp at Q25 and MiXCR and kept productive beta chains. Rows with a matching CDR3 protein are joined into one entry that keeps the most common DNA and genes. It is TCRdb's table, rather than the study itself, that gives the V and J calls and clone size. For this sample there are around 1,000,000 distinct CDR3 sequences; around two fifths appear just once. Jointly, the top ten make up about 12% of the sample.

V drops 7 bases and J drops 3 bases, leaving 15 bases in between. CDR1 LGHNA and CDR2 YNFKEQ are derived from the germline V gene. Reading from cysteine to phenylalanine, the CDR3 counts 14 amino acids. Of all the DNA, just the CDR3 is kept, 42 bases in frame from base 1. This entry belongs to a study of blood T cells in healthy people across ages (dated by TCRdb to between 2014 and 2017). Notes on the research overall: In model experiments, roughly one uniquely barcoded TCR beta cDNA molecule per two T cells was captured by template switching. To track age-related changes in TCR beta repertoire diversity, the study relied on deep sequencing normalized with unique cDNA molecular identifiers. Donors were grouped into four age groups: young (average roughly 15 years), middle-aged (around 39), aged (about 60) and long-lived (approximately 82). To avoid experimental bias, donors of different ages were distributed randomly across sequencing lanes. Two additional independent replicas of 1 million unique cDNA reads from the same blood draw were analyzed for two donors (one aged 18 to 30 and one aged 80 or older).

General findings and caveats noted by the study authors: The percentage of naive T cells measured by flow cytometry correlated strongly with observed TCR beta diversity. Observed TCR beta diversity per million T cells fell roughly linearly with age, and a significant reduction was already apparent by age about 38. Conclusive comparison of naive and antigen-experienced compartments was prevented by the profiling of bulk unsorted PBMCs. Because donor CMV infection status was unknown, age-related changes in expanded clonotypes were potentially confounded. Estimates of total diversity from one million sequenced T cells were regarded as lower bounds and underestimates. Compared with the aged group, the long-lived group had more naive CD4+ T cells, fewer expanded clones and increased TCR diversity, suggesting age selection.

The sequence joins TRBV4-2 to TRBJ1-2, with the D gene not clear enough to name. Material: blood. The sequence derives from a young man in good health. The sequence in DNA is TGTGCCAGCACCGTGGGGAGTGGAGACTATGGCTACACCTTC. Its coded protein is CASTVGSGDYGYTF.